This is a list of T cell receptor beta chains from one sample in a study of beta chain features in type 1 diabetes. Here immunoSEQ multiplex PCR was the method, and the copy in TCRdb shows in-frame clones only, minus some. The sample has about 650,000 clones, under 15% seen once. Sequencing used naive CD4+ T cells from blood. All receptors come from a man aged 25 to 45 with type 1 diabetes. Both conserved end residues are part of each CDR3. A D gene is named only where the DNA matches it firmly. The size field is filled for only some rows; it gives once, few, many or a size class.

TRBV29-1	TRBJ2-2	.	.	CSVANQDTWAGELFF	TGCAGCGTAGCCAACCAGGACACCTGGGCCGGGGAGCTGTTTTTT
TRBV5-1	TRBJ2-1	.	few	CASSSEGGSINEQFF	TGCGCCAGCAGCTCTGAGGGGGGTTCCATCAATGAGCAGTTCTTC
TRBV7-2	TRBJ1-6	TRBD1	few	CASSLAGTGMGSPLHF	TGTGCCAGCAGCTTAGCAGGGACAGGGATGGGTTCACCCCTCCACTTT
TRBV9	TRBJ2-1	TRBD2	few	CASSGELAGVNNEQFF	TGTGCCAGCAGCGGAGAACTAGCGGGGGTCAACAATGAGCAGTTCTTC
TRBV29-1	TRBJ2-7	.	few	CSVPAGVSSRYEQYF	TGCAGCGTTCCGGCCGGGGTCTCGTCTCGGTACGAGCAGTACTTC
TRBV7-9	TRBJ2-7	.	.	CASSGEMDGSYEQYF	TGTGCCAGCAGCGGAGAGATGGACGGGTCCTACGAGCAGTACTTC
TRBV7-3	TRBJ1-1	.	.	CASSLQGQGNTEAFF	TGTGCCAGCAGCTTACAGGGCCAAGGGAACACTGAAGCTTTCTTT
TRBV14	TRBJ2-2	.	few	CASSQENSINTGELFF	TGTGCCAGCAGCCAAGAGAATTCAATAAACACCGGGGAGCTGTTTTTT
TRBV19	TRBJ2-1	.	.	CASRLDNEQFF	TGTGCCAGTAGACTAGACAATGAGCAGTTCTTC
TRBV5-1	TRBJ2-3	.	few	CASSLEGRSTDTQYF	TGCGCCAGCAGCTTGGAGGGCAGGAGCACAGATACGCAGTATTTT
TRBV5-1	TRBJ2-7	.	few	CASSSDRTEQYF	TGCGCCAGCAGTTCCGACAGGACCGAGCAGTACTTC
TRBV27	TRBJ2-6	TRBD1	few	CASRPGQGASGANVLTF	TGTGCCAGCAGACCGGGACAGGGGGCATCCGGGGCCAACGTCCTGACTTTC
TRBV9	TRBJ2-2	.	few	CASSVAGPPNTGELFF	TGTGCCAGCAGCGTAGCGGGGCCCCCGAACACCGGGGAGCTGTTTTTT
TRBV7-2	TRBJ1-1	.	.	CASSLGRVDSLIVNTEAFF	TGTGCCAGCAGCTTAGGTCGCGTGGACAGCTTGATAGTGAACACTGAAGCTTTCTTT
TRBV7-3	TRBJ2-5	TRBD2	.	CASSYAGGQETQYF	TGTGCCAGCAGCTACGCGGGAGGGCAAGAGACCCAGTACTTC
TRBV5-6	TRBJ1-5	.	few	CASSLGDQPQHF	TGTGCCAGCAGCTTGGGTGATCAGCCCCAGCATTTT
TRBV30	TRBJ2-7	TRBD1	once	CASSLDRDRVYEQYF	TGTGCCAGCAGCCTCGACCGGGACAGGGTTTACGAGCAGTACTTC
TRBV6-6	TRBJ2-5	.	.	CASTPSRQAYQETQYF	TGTGCCAGCACGCCCTCACGTCAAGCGTACCAAGAGACCCAGTACTTC
TRBV9	TRBJ2-2	.	.	CASSVGRVTGELFF	TGTGCCAGCAGCGTAGGCAGGGTGACCGGGGAGCTGTTTTTT
TRBV11-2	TRBJ2-7	.	few	CASSSLRRVSHEQYF	TGTGCCAGCAGCTCCCTCCGCAGGGTGTCGCACGAGCAGTACTTC
TRBV7-9	TRBJ1-1	TRBD1	few	CASSSGQGTEAFF	TGTGCCAGCAGCTCGGGACAGGGCACTGAAGCTTTCTTT
TRBV4-2	TRBJ1-5	.	.	CASSLAERQSQPQHF	TGTGCCAGCAGCTTGGCGGAAAGACAGAGTCAGCCCCAGCATTTT
TRBV5-1	TRBJ2-5	.	.	CASTSSQETQYF	TGCGCCAGCACGTCCAGCCAAGAGACCCAGTACTTC